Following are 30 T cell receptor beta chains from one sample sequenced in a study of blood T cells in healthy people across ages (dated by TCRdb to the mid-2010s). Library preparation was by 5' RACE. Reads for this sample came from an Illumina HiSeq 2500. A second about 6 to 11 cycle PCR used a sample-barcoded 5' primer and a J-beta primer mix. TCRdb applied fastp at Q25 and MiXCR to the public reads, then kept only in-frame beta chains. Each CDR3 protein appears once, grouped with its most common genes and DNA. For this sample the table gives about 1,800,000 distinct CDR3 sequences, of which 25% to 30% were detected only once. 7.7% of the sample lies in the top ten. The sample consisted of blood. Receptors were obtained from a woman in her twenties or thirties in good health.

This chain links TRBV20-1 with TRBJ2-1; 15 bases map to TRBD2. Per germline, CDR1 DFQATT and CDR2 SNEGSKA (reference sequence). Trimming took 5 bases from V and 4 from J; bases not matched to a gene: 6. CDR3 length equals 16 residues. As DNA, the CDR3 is TGCAGTGCTCCCAGGACTAGCGGGAGGGTATACAATGAGCAGTTCTTC. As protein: CSAPRTSGRVYNEQFF.

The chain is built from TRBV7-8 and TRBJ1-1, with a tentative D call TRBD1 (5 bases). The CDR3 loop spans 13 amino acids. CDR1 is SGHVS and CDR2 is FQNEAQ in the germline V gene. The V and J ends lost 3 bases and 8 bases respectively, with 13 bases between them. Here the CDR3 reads CASSFSRQKEAFF. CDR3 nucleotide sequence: TGTGCCAGCAGCTTCTCAAGACAGAAAGAAGCTTTCTTT.

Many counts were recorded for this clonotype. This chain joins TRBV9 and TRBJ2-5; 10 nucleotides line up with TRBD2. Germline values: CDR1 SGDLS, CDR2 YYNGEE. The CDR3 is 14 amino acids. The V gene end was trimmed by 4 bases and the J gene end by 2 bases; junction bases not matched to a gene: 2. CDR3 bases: TGTGCCAGCAGCACGGGACTAGCGCAAGAGACCCAGTACTTC. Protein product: CASSTGLAQETQYF.

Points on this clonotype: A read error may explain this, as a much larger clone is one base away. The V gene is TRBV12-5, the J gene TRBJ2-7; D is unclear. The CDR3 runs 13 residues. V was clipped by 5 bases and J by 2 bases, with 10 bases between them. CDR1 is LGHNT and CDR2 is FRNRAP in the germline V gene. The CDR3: CASGASPTYEQYF. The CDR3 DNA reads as TGTGCTAGTGGTGCCTCCCCGACCTACGAGCAGTACTTC.

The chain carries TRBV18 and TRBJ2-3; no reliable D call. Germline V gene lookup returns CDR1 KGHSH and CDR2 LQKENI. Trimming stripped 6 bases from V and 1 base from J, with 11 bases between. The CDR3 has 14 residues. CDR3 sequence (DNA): TGTGCCAGCTCCCGAAGGTCCCGCACAGATACGCAGTATTTT. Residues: CASSRRSRTDTQYF.

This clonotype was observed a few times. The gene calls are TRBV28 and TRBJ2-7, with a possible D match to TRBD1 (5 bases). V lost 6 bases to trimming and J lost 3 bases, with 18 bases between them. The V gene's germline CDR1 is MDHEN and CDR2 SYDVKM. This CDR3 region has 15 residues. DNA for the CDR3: TGTGCCAGCAGGTTAGGGGTCGGACCCTTCTACGAGCAGTACTTC. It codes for CASRLGVGPFYEQYF.

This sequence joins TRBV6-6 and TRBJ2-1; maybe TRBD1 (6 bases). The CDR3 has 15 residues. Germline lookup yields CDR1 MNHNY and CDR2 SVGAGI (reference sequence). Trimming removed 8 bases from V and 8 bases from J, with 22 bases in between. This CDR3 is CASVDQGAPGDEQFF. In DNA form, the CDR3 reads TGTGCCAGCGTAGATCAGGGCGCCCCAGGGGATGAGCAGTTCTTC.

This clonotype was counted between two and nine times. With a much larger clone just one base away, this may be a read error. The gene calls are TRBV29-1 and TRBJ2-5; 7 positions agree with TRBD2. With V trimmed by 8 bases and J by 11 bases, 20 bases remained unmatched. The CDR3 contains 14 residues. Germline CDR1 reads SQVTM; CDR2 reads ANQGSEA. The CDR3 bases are TGCAGCTTCGGCGAGGCGGGATCACCCGGGGGGCAGTACTTC. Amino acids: CSFGEAGSPGGQYF.

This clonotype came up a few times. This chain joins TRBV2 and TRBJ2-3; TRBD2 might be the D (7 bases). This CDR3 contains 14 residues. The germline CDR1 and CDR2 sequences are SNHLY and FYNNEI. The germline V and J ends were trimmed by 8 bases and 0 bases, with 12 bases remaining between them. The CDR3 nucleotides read TGTGCCAGCTTAGGGGGGGTGAGCACAGATACGCAGTATTTT. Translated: CASLGGVSTDTQYF.

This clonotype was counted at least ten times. The CDR3 DNA sequence: TGTGCCAGCAGGCACGGTCGAGGGGGAGGGGCCTACAATGAGCAGTTCTTC. Its translation: CASRHGRGGGAYNEQFF. The rearrangement links TRBV7-9 to TRBJ2-1, with TRBD2 as a possible D gene (7 bases). Germline CDR1 is SEHNR and CDR2 is FQNEAQ (reference sequence). V was trimmed by 6 bases and J by 2 bases, leaving 20 bases between them. The CDR3 contains 17 residues.

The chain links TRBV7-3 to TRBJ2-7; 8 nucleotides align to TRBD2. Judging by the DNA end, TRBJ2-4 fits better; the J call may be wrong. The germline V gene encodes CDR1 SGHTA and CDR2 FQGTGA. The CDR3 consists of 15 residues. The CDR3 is CASSLTGGGTNIQYF. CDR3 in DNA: TGTGCCAGCAGCTTAACCGGGGGGGGCACCAACATTCAGTACTTC.

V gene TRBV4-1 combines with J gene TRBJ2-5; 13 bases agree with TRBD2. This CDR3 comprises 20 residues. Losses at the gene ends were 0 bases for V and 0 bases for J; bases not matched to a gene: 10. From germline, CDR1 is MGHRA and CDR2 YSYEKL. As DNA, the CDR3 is TGCGCCAGCAGCCAAGAAGCACTAGCGGGAGGGCCCGGGTACCAAGAGACCCAGTACTTC. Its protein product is CASSQEALAGGPGYQETQYF.

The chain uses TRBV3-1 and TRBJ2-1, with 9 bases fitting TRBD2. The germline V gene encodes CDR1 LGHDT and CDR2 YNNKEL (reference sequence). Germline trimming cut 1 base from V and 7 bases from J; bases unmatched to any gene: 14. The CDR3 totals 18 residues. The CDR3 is CASSQGGSGGFPRNEQFF. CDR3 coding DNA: TGTGCCAGCAGCCAAGGGGGTAGCGGGGGTTTCCCGCGGAATGAGCAGTTCTTC.

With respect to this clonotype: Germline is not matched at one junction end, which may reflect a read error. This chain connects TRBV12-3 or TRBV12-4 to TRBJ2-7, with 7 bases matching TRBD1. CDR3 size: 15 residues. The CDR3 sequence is CASSLGTVDSCEQYF. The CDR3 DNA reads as TGTGCCAGCAGTTTGGGGACAGTCGACTCCTGCGAGCAGTACTTC.

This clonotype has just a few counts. CDR3 loop: CASGTRQGRFMNTEAFF. The DNA for the CDR3 is TGTGCTAGTGGGACCCGACAGGGGAGGTTCATGAACACTGAAGCTTTCTTT. The chain carries TRBV12-5 and TRBJ1-1, with 8 bases that match TRBD1. Losses at the gene ends were 6 bases for V and 0 bases for J; bases not matched to a gene: 12. CDR3 size: 17 residues. Per the germline V gene, CDR1 is LGHNT and CDR2 is FRNRAP.

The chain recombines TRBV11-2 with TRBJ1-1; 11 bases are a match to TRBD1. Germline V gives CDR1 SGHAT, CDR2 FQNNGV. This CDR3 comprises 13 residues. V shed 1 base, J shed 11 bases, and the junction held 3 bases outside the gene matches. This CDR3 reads CASSLGTGGNAFF. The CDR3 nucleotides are TGTGCCAGCAGCTTAGGGACAGGGGGCAACGCTTTCTTT.

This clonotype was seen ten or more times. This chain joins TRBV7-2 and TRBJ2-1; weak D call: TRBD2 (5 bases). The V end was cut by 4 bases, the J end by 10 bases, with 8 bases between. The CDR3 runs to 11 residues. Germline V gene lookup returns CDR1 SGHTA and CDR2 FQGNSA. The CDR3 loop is CASSSVAEQFF. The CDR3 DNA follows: TGTGCCAGCAGCTCTGTAGCGGAGCAGTTCTTC.

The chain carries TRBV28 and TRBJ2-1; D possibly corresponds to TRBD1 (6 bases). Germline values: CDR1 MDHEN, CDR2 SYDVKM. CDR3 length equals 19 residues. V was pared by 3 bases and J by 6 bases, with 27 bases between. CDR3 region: CASSFVATGPSRATNEQFF. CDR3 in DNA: TGTGCCAGCAGTTTTGTCGCGACAGGCCCTAGTAGGGCGACCAATGAGCAGTTCTTC.

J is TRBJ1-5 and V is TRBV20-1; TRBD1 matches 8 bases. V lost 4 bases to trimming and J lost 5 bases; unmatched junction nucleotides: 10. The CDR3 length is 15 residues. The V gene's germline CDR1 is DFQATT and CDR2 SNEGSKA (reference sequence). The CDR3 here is CSAIPQATGDQPQHF. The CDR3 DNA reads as TGCAGTGCTATTCCTCAAGCGACAGGGGATCAGCCCCAGCATTTT.

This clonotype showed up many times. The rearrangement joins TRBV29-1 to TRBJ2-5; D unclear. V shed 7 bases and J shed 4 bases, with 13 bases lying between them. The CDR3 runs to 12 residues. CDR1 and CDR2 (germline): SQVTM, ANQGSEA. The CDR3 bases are TGCAGCGCTCTCGCTCCGGGAGAGACCCAGTACTTC. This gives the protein CSALAPGETQYF.

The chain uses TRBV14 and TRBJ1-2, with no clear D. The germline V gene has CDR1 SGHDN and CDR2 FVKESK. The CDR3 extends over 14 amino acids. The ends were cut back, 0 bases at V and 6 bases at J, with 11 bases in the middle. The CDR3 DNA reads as TGTGCCAGCAGCCAAGACCCCATATTGGATGGCTACACCTTC. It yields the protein CASSQDPILDGYTF.

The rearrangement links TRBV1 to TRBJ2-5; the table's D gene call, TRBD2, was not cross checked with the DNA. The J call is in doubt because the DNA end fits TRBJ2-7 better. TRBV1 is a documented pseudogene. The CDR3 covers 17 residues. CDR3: CTSSQDRRGLGYYEQYF. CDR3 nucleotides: TGCACCAGCAGCCAAGATCGGAGGGGACTAGGTTACTACGAGCAGTACTTC.

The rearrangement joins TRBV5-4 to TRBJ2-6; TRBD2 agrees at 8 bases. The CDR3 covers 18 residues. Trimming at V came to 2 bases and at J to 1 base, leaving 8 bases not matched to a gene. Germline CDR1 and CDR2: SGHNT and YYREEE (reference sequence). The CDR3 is CASSLDGGASSGANVLTF. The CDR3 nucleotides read TGTGCCAGCAGCTTAGACGGGGGGGCAAGTTCTGGGGCCAACGTCCTGACTTTC.

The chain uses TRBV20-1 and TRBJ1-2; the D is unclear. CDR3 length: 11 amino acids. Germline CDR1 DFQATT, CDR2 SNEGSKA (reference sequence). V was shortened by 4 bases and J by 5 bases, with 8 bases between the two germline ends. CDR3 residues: CSATGRYGYTF. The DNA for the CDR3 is TGCAGTGCTACAGGCCGTTATGGCTACACCTTC.

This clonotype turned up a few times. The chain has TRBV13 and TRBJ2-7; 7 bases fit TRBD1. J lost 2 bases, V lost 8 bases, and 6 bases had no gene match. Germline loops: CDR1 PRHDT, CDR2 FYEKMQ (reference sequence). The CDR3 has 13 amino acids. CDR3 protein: CASGPGQTYEQYF. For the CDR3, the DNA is TGTGCCAGCGGGCCGGGACAGACCTACGAGCAGTACTTC.

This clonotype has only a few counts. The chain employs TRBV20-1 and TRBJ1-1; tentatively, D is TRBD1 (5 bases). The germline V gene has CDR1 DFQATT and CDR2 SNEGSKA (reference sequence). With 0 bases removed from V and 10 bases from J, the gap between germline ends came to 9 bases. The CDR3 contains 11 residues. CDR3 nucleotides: TGCAGTGCTAGAGAACAGGTTGCAGCTTTCTTT. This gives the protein CSAREQVAAFF.

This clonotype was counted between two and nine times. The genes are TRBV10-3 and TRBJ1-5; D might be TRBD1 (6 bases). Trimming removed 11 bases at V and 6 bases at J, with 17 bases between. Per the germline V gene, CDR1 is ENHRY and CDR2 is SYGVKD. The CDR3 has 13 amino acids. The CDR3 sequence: CAARGGVGQPQHF. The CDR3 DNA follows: TGTGCCGCCAGGGGAGGGGTGGGTCAGCCCCAGCATTTT.

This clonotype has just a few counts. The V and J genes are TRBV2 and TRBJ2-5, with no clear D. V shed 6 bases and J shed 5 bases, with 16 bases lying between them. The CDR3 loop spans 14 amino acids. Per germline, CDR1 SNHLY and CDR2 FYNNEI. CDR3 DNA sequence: TGTGCCAGCAGGAGAGACATGGCTGGGGAGACCCAGTACTTC. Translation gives CASRRDMAGETQYF.

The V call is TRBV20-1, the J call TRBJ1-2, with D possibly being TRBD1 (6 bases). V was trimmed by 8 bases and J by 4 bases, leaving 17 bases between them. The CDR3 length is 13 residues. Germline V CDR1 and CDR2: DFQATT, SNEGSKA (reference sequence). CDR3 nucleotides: TGCAGTCTCGCGGGGGGGCCCGGCTATGGCTACACCTTC. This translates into CSLAGGPGYGYTF.

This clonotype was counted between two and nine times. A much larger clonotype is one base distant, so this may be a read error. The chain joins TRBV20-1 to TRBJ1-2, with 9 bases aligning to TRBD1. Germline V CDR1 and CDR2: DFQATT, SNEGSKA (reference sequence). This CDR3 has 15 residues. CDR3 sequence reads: CSARAGQGDNYGCTF. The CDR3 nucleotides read TGCAGTGCTAGGGCGGGACAGGGCGATAACTATGGCTGCACCTTC.